One TCR beta chain is described in this entry. Its antigen is as yet unknown. These data are taken from a study of CXCR3-negative and CXCR3-positive naive CD8 T cells. With UMI labels, 5' RACE was used to prepare the TRB cDNA libraries. From the 5' RACE reads, TCRdb lists one entry per CDR3 protein and no DNA. The ten most abundant clones cover more than 0.35% of a sample with roughly 100,000 distinct CDR3 sequences. Findings and limits, study-wide: After cryopreservation, CXCR3 expression dropped partially; most assays used fresh PBMCs. Naive CXCR3-positive cells had TRB CDR3s more hydrophobic than those of CXCR3-negative naive cells. Similar TRBV-TRBJ usage characterized naive CXCR3-negative and CXCR3-positive cells; memory cells differed.

Germline V gene lookup returns CDR1 MDHEN and CDR2 SYDVKM. The CDR3 length is 12 residues. Sequencing used naive CXCR3+ CD8+ T cells from blood. Subset defined: CD45RO-CCR7+CD27+CD95- naive CD8+ T cells expressing CXCR3 (TNR3+). The sequence came from a human donor in good health. Some clones in this sample may be carry-over from other donors' samples. The J gene is TRBJ2-4, the V gene TRBV28; TCRdb picks TRBD1, but there is no DNA to check that call. CDR3 in amino acids: CASSFQGDIQYF.